This T cell receptor beta chain was observed in a study of T cells in narcolepsy. TCRdb's table, derived via immunoSEQ multiplex PCR, lists solely in-frame clones and lacks some. This sample has some 30,000 clones, with around 87% found just once. The CDR3 loop spans 15 amino acids. Deletions cut 5 bases from V and 8 bases from J, with 18 bases between. Germline V gene lookup returns CDR1 PRHDT and CDR2 FYEKMQ (reference sequence). This receptor was identified in a human donor in good health. Specimen: memory (CD45RA-) CD4+ T cells from blood. The J gene is TRBJ1-4, the V gene TRBV13, with D tentatively TRBD1 (5 bases). In nucleotides, the CDR3 is TGTGCCAGCAGCGTCCGCCCGGGGACGGGCGAAAAACTGTTTTTT. Translated: CASSVRPGTGEKLFF.